The 12 T cell receptor beta chains reported below all come from one sample, sequenced in a study of CD8 T cells in ankylosing spondylitis. TCRdb re-called the 5' RACE reads with MiXCR, one entry per CDR3 protein. The sample shows some 140,000 distinct CDR3 sequences, roughly 8.8% of them seen only once. The sequencing input was synovial fluid, either unsorted or a sorted T cell fraction (not recorded which). The receptor set was obtained from a male donor with ankylosing spondylitis.

This clonotype has ten or more counts. CDR3 amino acids: CASSLLTDTQYF. The CDR3 DNA sequence: TGTGCCAGCTCACTCCTCACAGATACGCAGTATTTT. The gene calls are TRBV18 and TRBJ2-3; no reliable D call. Germline V gives CDR1 KGHSH, CDR2 LQKENI. Deletions cut 4 bases from V and 2 bases from J, with 4 bases between. The CDR3 contains 12 residues. Drawing the rest from reference TRBV18 and TRBJ2-3, the complete variable domain is NAGVMQNPRHLVRRRGQEARLRCSPMKGHSHVYWYRQLPEEGLKFMVYLQKENIIDESGMPKERFSAEFPKEGPSILRIQQVVRGDSAAYFCASSLLTDTQYFGPGTRLTVL.

This clonotype was seen more than once but under ten times. The chain carries TRBV3-1 and TRBJ2-7; 7 bases match TRBD1. This CDR3 spans 13 amino acids. V lost 4 bases, J lost 3 bases, and 3 bases stayed unmatched. Germline CDR1 reads LGHDT; CDR2 reads YNNKEL (reference sequence). The CDR3 is CASSLRDSYEQYF. The CDR3 bases are TGTGCCAGCAGCCTCCGGGACAGCTACGAGCAGTACTTC.

This chain uses TRBV5-1 with TRBJ1-2; 7 bases match TRBD1. The length of the CDR3 is 14 residues. Germline V lookup: CDR1 SGHRS, CDR2 YFSETQ. V trimming: 3 bases; J trimming: 7 bases; junction bases outside the gene matches: 9. The CDR3 coding sequence is TGCGCCAGCAGCTCACAGACAGGGCTTCTTGGCTACACCTTC. Amino acid sequence: CASSSQTGLLGYTF.

This clonotype was counted many times. J is TRBJ2-1 and V is TRBV5-6, with D possibly matching TRBD2 (5 bases). Trimming pared 0 bases from V and 1 base from J, leaving 11 bases between. Germline-derived CDR1 and CDR2 are SGHDT and YYEEEE. The CDR3 contains 16 residues. CDR3: CASSLGGPQSYNEQFF. The CDR3 DNA follows: TGTGCCAGCAGCTTGGGCGGGCCTCAATCCTACAATGAGCAGTTCTTC.

This clonotype was picked up a small number of times. The V call is TRBV29-1, the J call TRBJ2-3; 8 bases are a match to TRBD2. Germline values: CDR1 SQVTM, CDR2 ANQGSEA. Trimming removed 5 bases from V and 2 bases from J; junction bases left unmatched: 12. CDR3 length: 16 residues. The CDR3 DNA sequence: TGCAGCGTTCTTCTTATGGGCGGGGGGCCCACAGATACGCAGTATTTT. Protein: CSVLLMGGGPTDTQYF.

The genes are TRBV28 and TRBJ2-3; weak D call: TRBD2 (5 bases). With 5 bases removed from V and 3 bases from J, the gap between germline ends came to 9 bases. This CDR3 region has 13 residues. Germline-derived CDR1 and CDR2 are MDHEN and SYDVKM. CDR3 coding DNA: TGTGCCAGCAGTCGACGGGGTACAGATACGCAGTATTTT. Translated: CASSRRGTDTQYF.

This rearrangement joins TRBV11-2 to TRBJ2-4, with unresolved D. Trimming removed 1 base from V and 1 base from J, with 5 bases in between. The germline CDR1 and CDR2 sequences are SGHAT and FQNNGV. This CDR3 has 14 residues. Here the CDR3 DNA reads TGTGCCAGCAGCTTAGTCCCCGCCAAAAACATTCAGTACTTC. Its protein is CASSLVPAKNIQYF.

In its sample, this clonotype was seen a few times. This rearrangement joins TRBV6-1 to TRBJ1-1, with D maybe TRBD1 (6 bases). This CDR3 contains 15 residues. Trimming pared 1 base from V and 7 bases from J, leaving 16 bases between. CDR1 is MNHNS, CDR2 SASEGT, per germline. The CDR3 DNA sequence: TGTGCCAGCAGTGAAGTGGGGCAGGGGCAGAGTGAAGCTTTCTTT. Translating gives CASSEVGQGQSEAFF.

In its sample, this clonotype was seen a few times. The CDR3 nucleotides read TGTGCCAGCTCGAGGGACAGAGAAGCCTACGAGCAGTACTTC. Encoded protein: CASSRDREAYEQYF. This rearrangement joins TRBV18 to TRBJ2-7; 7 positions match TRBD1. Trimming at V came to 6 bases and at J to 2 bases, leaving 7 bases not matched to a gene. Germline V gene sequence: CDR1 KGHSH, CDR2 LQKENI. The CDR3 contains 14 residues.

This clonotype was recorded at least ten times. J is TRBJ1-1 and V is TRBV28, with a tentative D call TRBD1 (5 bases). The V gene lost 6 bases and the J gene lost 0 bases, with 11 bases spanning the gap. The CDR3 covers 14 residues. Germline values: CDR1 MDHEN, CDR2 SYDVKM. CDR3 DNA: TGTGCCAGCAGGAGGGGTAATATGAACACTGAAGCTTTCTTT. It codes for CASRRGNMNTEAFF.

V is TRBV12-3 or TRBV12-4 and J is TRBJ1-5, with TRBD1 matching 7 bases. The V and J ends lost 6 bases and 5 bases, in that order; junction bases with no gene match: 7. This CDR3 is built from 14 residues. The CDR3 reads CASRIGTVDQPQHF. The CDR3 DNA reads TGTGCCAGCAGAATTGGGACAGTGGATCAGCCCCAGCATTTT.

This clonotype was detected many times. The chain has TRBV10-1 and TRBJ2-6; no clear D gene. V was trimmed by 6 bases and J by 1 base, leaving 4 bases between them. The germline gives CDR1 WNHNN, CDR2 SYGVQD (reference sequence). The CDR3 runs 13 residues. The CDR3 nucleotides are TGCGCCAGCAGAGCTTCTGGGGCCAACGTCCTGACTTTC. Protein sequence: CASRASGANVLTF.